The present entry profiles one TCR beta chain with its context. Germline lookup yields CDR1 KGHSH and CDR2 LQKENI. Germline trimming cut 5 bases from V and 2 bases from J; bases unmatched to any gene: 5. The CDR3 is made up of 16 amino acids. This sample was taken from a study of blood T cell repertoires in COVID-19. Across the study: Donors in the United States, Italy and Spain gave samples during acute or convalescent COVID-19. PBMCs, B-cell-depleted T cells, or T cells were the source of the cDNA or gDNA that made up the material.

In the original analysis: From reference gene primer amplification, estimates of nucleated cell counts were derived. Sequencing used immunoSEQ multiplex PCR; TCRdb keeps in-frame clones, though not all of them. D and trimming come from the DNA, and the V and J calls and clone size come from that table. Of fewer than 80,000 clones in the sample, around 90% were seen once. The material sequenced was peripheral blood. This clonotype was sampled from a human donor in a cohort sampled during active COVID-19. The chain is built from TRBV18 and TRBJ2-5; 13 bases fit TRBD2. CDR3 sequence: CASSTRTSGGQETQYF. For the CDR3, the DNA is TGTGCCAGCTCAACTCGGACTAGCGGGGGACAAGAGACCCAGTACTTC.